The 20 T cell receptor beta chains below were found in one sample sequenced in a study of cytomegalovirus exposure and HLA in healthy donors. The PCR was carried out with 60 Vbeta primers and 13 Jbeta primers. The table came from immunoSEQ multiplex PCR; TCRdb's copy has only in-frame clones and leaves some out. The repertoire includes about 140,000 clones, about three quarters of them detected once, and 1.5% to 2% sits in the top ten. Sequencing was done on a sample of PBMCs. The receptor set was obtained from a female donor in good health and CMV-seronegative.

The rearrangement joins TRBV10-3 to TRBJ2-1; the match to TRBD2 covers 12 bases. The ends lost 5 bases at V and 0 bases at J; junction bases unmatched: 5. CDR1 is ENHRY and CDR2 is SYGVKD in the germline V gene. The CDR3 is made up of 17 amino acids. The CDR3 nucleotides read TGTGCCATCAGTCGGACTAGCGGGGATGGCTCCTACAATGAGCAGTTCTTC. Protein sequence: CAISRTSGDGSYNEQFF.

In this sample, this clone turned up once. The chain has TRBV27 and TRBJ2-2; D not certain. Germline CDR1 MNHEY, CDR2 SMNVEV (reference sequence). The CDR3 loop spans 12 amino acids. V lost 8 bases, J lost 8 bases, and 12 bases lay in between. The CDR3 sequence: CASYVERGELFF. In nucleotides, the CDR3 is TGTGCCAGCTACGTAGAACGGGGGGAGCTGTTTTTT.

This chain links TRBV11-3 with TRBJ2-6, with 7 bases aligning to TRBD1. This CDR3 is built from 16 residues. The germline CDR1 and CDR2 sequences are SGHNT and YENEEA. V shed 3 bases and J 2 bases; nucleotides not matched to a gene: 4. The CDR3 nucleotides read TGTGCCAGCAGCTTCCCGACAGGGACTGGGGCCAACGTCCTGACTTTC. Encoded protein: CASSFPTGTGANVLTF.

The chain links TRBV7-9 to TRBJ1-1; D might be TRBD1 (6 bases). V was clipped by 5 bases and J by 1 base, with 23 bases between them. Germline V gene sequence: CDR1 SEHNR, CDR2 FQNEAQ (reference sequence). The CDR3 has 18 amino acids. In DNA, the CDR3 is TGTGCCAGCAGCCCCCGCATTTGGTCAGGGACACCGAACACTGAAGCTTTCTTT. Encoded protein: CASSPRIWSGTPNTEAFF.

This clone was recorded once. Compared with germline, one end of the junction differs, possibly owing to a read error. The rearrangement uses TRBV7-9 and TRBJ1-5; 8 positions agree with TRBD1. CDR1 SEHNR and CDR2 FQNEAQ come from the germline V gene (reference sequence). CDR3 length: 17 residues. The CDR3 loop is CSSSLARGRRSNQPQHF. For the CDR3, the DNA is TGTTCCAGCAGCTTAGCCAGGGGGCGAAGGAGCAATCAGCCCCAGCATTTT.

The chain uses TRBV5-4 and TRBJ2-3; D call uncertain. Germline assignment: CDR1 SGHNT and CDR2 YYREEE (reference sequence). V dropped 4 bases and J dropped 1 base, with 7 bases sitting between them. The CDR3 is 13 residues long. The CDR3, as DNA: TGTGCCAGCAGCACAACAGGCACAGATACGCAGTATTTT. Its protein product is CASSTTGTDTQYF. Full variable domain (outside the CDR3, taken from reference TRBV5-4 and TRBJ2-3): ETGVTQSPTHLIKTRGQQVTLRCSSQSGHNTVSWYQQALGQGPQFIFQYYREEENGRGNFPPRFSGLQFPNYSSELNVNALELDDSALYLCASSTTGTDTQYFGPGTRLTVL.

Turning to this clone: Other nucleotide sequences from this sample produce the same CDR3. The rearrangement uses TRBV30 and TRBJ2-5; perhaps TRBD1 as D (6 bases). Germline V gene data show CDR1 as GTSNPN and CDR2 as SVGIG (reference sequence). Trimming took 1 base from V and 3 from J, leaving 12 bases between them. This CDR3 comprises 14 residues. In DNA form, the CDR3 reads TGTGCCTGGAGTGAACCCGAGGGGGAAGAGACCCAGTACTTC. It codes for CAWSEPEGEETQYF.

The rearrangement links TRBV18 to TRBJ2-7, with TRBD2 matching over 7 bases. From germline, CDR1 is KGHSH and CDR2 LQKENI. V shed 3 bases, J shed 4 bases, and the junction held 6 bases outside the gene matches. The CDR3 covers 14 residues. The CDR3 reads CASSPGDSGYEQYF. CDR3 DNA: TGTGCCAGCTCACCCGGGGATAGCGGGTACGAGCAGTACTTC.

V and J are TRBV30 and TRBJ2-7; 7 nucleotides match TRBD1. V dropped 2 bases and J dropped 3; count of bases not matched to a gene: 7. This CDR3 has 14 residues. Germline V gives CDR1 GTSNPN, CDR2 SVGIG (reference sequence). As DNA, the CDR3 is TGTGCCTGGAGTAATATCGACAGGGTCTACGAGCAGTACTTC. This translates into CAWSNIDRVYEQYF.

V gene TRBV5-1 combines with J gene TRBJ2-1, with D perhaps matching TRBD2 (6 bases). The CDR3 consists of 15 residues. Trimming removed 1 base at V and 1 base at J, with 9 bases between. Germline V gene lookup returns CDR1 SGHRS and CDR2 YFSETQ. Here the CDR3 reads CASSLQTSSYNEQFF. The CDR3 region has the DNA TGCGCCAGCAGCTTGCAGACTAGTTCCTACAATGAGCAGTTCTTC.

This clone has at least ten counts. V and J are TRBV6-1 and TRBJ1-4; TRBD1 aligns across 10 bases. There are 15 residues in the CDR3. V was clipped by 5 bases and J by 5 bases; unmatched bases: 5. CDR1 MNHNS and CDR2 SASEGT come from the germline V gene. In nucleotides, the CDR3 is TGTGCCAGCAGTACTGACAGGGGGCGAAATGAAAAACTGTTTTTT. Translation gives CASSTDRGRNEKLFF.

J is TRBJ2-1 and V is TRBV28, with 7 bases lining up with TRBD1. Germline V gives CDR1 MDHEN, CDR2 SYDVKM. V gave up 6 bases and J gave up 2 bases; unmatched junction bases: 7. The CDR3 totals 15 residues. The CDR3 reads CASSNRGIAYNEQFF. CDR3 in DNA: TGTGCCAGCAGCAACAGGGGAATTGCCTACAATGAGCAGTTCTTC.

This clone was observed a single time. J is TRBJ2-1 and V is TRBV7-2, with TRBD2 matching over 10 bases. The germline V gene has CDR1 SGHTA and CDR2 FQGNSA. The CDR3 contains 16 residues. J gave up 4 bases and V 5 bases, and 8 bases lay outside the gene matches. CDR3 sequence reads: CASSPSLAGGYNEQFF. The CDR3 DNA reads TGTGCCAGCAGCCCCTCCTTAGCGGGGGGTTACAATGAGCAGTTCTTC.

V is TRBV5-5 and J is TRBJ1-3, with D tentatively TRBD1 (5 bases). The germline CDR1 and CDR2 sequences are SGHKS and YYEKEE (reference sequence). V lost 7 bases to trimming and J lost 0 bases, with 14 bases between them. CDR3 length: 15 amino acids. The CDR3 DNA reads TGTGCCAGCTTTCCCCGACAGTACTCTGGAAACACCATATATTTT. This translates into CASFPRQYSGNTIYF.

The chain couples TRBV19 to TRBJ2-3; 10 nucleotides align to TRBD1. Germline V gene data show CDR1 as LNHDA and CDR2 as SQIVND (reference sequence). V lost 4 bases to trimming and J lost 0 bases; unmatched junction nucleotides: 7. CDR3 length: 17 amino acids. CDR3 nucleotide sequence: TGTGCCAGTAGTACGACCGGGACAGGGGTAAGCACAGATACGCAGTATTTT. Amino acid sequence: CASSTTGTGVSTDTQYF.

The rearrangement uses TRBV4-1 and TRBJ1-2, with 7 positions matching TRBD1. The CDR3 covers 13 residues. V lost 4 bases, J lost 8 bases, and 7 bases stayed unmatched. Germline CDR1 and CDR2: MGHRA and YSYEKL. In DNA form, the CDR3 reads TGCGCCAGCAGCCCACAGGGGCTCGTCGGCTACACCTTC. It translates to CASSPQGLVGYTF.

The rearrangement uses TRBV18 and TRBJ1-2, with unresolved D. This CDR3 spans 16 amino acids. Trimming removed 4 bases at V and 8 bases at J, with 23 bases between. Germline V gene sequence: CDR1 KGHSH, CDR2 LQKENI. In nucleotides, the CDR3 is TGTGCCAGCTCACTAACGGGAGGCGAAGGTGAATCCGGCTACACCTTC. Its protein is CASSLTGGEGESGYTF.

This clone was observed a few times. The chain recombines TRBV7-6 with TRBJ1-5; D possibly corresponds to TRBD1 (5 bases). V was pared by 1 base and J by 1 base, with 8 bases between. This CDR3 has 15 amino acids. Germline V lookup: CDR1 SGHVS, CDR2 FNYEAQ. For the CDR3, the DNA is TGTGCCAGCAGCTTAGTCGGGGGGAGCAATCAGCCCCAGCATTTT. It translates to CASSLVGGSNQPQHF.

The J gene is TRBJ2-3, the V gene TRBV5-1, with TRBD2 identical over 9 bases. Germline CDR1 is SGHRS and CDR2 is YFSETQ. V was clipped by 4 bases and J by 0 bases; unmatched bases: 15. CDR3 size: 19 residues. CDR3 in amino acids: CASSPRGGSGGTSTDTQYF. CDR3 DNA: TGCGCCAGCAGCCCCCGGGGTGGTAGCGGGGGAACTAGCACAGATACGCAGTATTTT.

The CDR3 is CASSIPGNTGELFF. The DNA for the CDR3 is TGCGCCAGCAGCATCCCGGGGAACACCGGGGAGCTGTTTTTT. V and J are TRBV5-1 and TRBJ2-2; D is unresolved. The V gene lost 4 bases and the J gene lost 1 base, with 8 bases spanning the gap. CDR1 and CDR2 from the germline V gene are SGHRS and YFSETQ. CDR3 length: 14 amino acids.